The rows below give T cell receptor beta chains drawn from one sample of a study of T cells after yellow fever vaccination. TCRdb independently ran MiXCR on the 5' RACE reads; one entry per CDR3 protein. The sample lists 500,000 to 650,000 distinct CDR3 sequences; about a sixth were seen once. This specimen consisted of PBMCs, obtained more than 4 days after the first yellow fever vaccination. The receptors originated from a man younger than 35 who received the YFV17D yellow fever vaccine. Each CDR3 is given with its conserved first and last residue. Fields, in order: D gene, clone size, V gene, J gene, CDR3 protein, CDR3 DNA. The D gene is left open where the match is weak. Expanded clones get a size class; other rows say once, few or many, or leave the size out.

D gene: NA
clone size: few
V gene: TRBV5-1
J gene: TRBJ2-3
CDR3 protein: CASSNPASADTQYF
CDR3 DNA: TGCGCCAGCTCAAACCCCGCTAGCGCAGATACGCAGTATTTT

D gene: NA
clone size: NA
V gene: TRBV29-1
J gene: TRBJ2-4
CDR3 protein: CSVVRGSAKNIQYF
CDR3 DNA: TGCAGCGTTGTCCGAGGTTCGGCCAAAAACATTCAGTACTTC

D gene: NA
clone size: many
V gene: TRBV5-5
J gene: TRBJ1-4
CDR3 protein: CASSLGLSNEKLFF
CDR3 DNA: TGTGCCAGCAGCTTGGGACTGTCTAATGAAAAACTGTTTTTT

D gene: TRBD1
clone size: few
V gene: TRBV6-1
J gene: TRBJ2-2
CDR3 protein: CASSEGTGDTGELFF
CDR3 DNA: TGTGCCAGCAGTGAAGGGACAGGGGACACCGGGGAGCTGTTTTTT

D gene: NA
clone size: NA
V gene: TRBV4-1
J gene: TRBJ2-1
CDR3 protein: CASSQDSSEQGVAYNEQFF
CDR3 DNA: TGCGCCAGCAGCCAAGATTCGTCGGAACAGGGAGTCGCCTACAATGAGCAGTTCTTC

D gene: TRBD2
clone size: few
V gene: TRBV11-2
J gene: TRBJ2-3
CDR3 protein: CASSLSGGWKDTQYF
CDR3 DNA: TGTGCCAGCAGCCTTAGCGGGGGATGGAAAGATACGCAGTATTTT

D gene: TRBD1
clone size: few
V gene: TRBV7-6
J gene: TRBJ1-2
CDR3 protein: CASSPARQGVFGYTF
CDR3 DNA: TGTGCCAGCAGCCCAGCCCGACAGGGGGTTTTTGGCTACACCTTC

D gene: TRBD1
clone size: few
V gene: TRBV6-1
J gene: TRBJ1-5
CDR3 protein: CASSPRGQRQPQHF
CDR3 DNA: TGTGCCAGCAGTCCCAGGGGGCAACGCCAGCCCCAGCATTTT

D gene: TRBD1
clone size: few
V gene: TRBV30
J gene: TRBJ2-2
CDR3 protein: CAWGKRGRTGELFF
CDR3 DNA: TGTGCCTGGGGAAAAAGGGGGCGGACCGGGGAGCTGTTTTTT

D gene: NA
clone size: NA
V gene: TRBV20-1
J gene: TRBJ2-2
CDR3 protein: CSALPWGAMNTGELFF
CDR3 DNA: TGCAGTGCTCTCCCCTGGGGGGCGATGAACACCGGGGAGCTGTTTTTT

D gene: NA
clone size: few
V gene: TRBV5-1
J gene: TRBJ1-1
CDR3 protein: CASSLWNAGGAEAFF
CDR3 DNA: TGCGCCAGCAGCTTGTGGAACGCCGGGGGCGCTGAAGCTTTCTTT

D gene: TRBD1
clone size: many
V gene: TRBV20-1
J gene: TRBJ2-7
CDR3 protein: CSAKDPGTGTYEQYF
CDR3 DNA: TGCAGTGCTAAGGACCCCGGGACAGGGACCTACGAGCAGTACTTC

D gene: TRBD1
clone size: few
V gene: TRBV7-2
J gene: TRBJ2-7
CDR3 protein: CASSTRQGAHEQYF
CDR3 DNA: TGTGCCAGCAGCACTAGACAGGGGGCACACGAGCAGTACTTC

D gene: NA
clone size: NA
V gene: TRBV6-1
J gene: TRBJ1-4
CDR3 protein: CASSPGGRTNEKLFF
CDR3 DNA: TGTGCCAGCAGTCCGGGGGGCAGGACGAATGAAAAACTGTTTTTT

D gene: TRBD1
clone size: many
V gene: TRBV4-1
J gene: TRBJ2-1
CDR3 protein: CASSQTRNRGEGNEQFF
CDR3 DNA: TGCGCCAGCAGCCAAACGCGAAACAGGGGTGAGGGCAATGAGCAGTTCTTC

D gene: NA
clone size: few
V gene: TRBV20-1
J gene: TRBJ1-5
CDR3 protein: CSARVRGLRNQPQHF
CDR3 DNA: TGCAGTGCTAGAGTGAGGGGACTGCGCAATCAGCCCCAGCATTTT

D gene: NA
clone size: few
V gene: TRBV6-1
J gene: TRBJ2-3
CDR3 protein: CASSTQWGGVTSTDTQYF
CDR3 DNA: TGTGCCAGCAGTACCCAGTGGGGTGGGGTGACATCCACAGATACGCAGTATTTT

D gene: NA
clone size: many
V gene: TRBV9
J gene: TRBJ2-3
CDR3 protein: CASSPREGVADTQYF
CDR3 DNA: TGTGCCAGCAGCCCGAGGGAGGGGGTTGCAGATACGCAGTATTTT

D gene: TRBD1
clone size: NA
V gene: TRBV5-1
J gene: TRBJ1-1
CDR3 protein: CASSLAKGGADTEAFF
CDR3 DNA: TGCGCCAGCAGCTTGGCCAAAGGGGGCGCGGACACTGAAGCTTTCTTT

D gene: NA
clone size: NA
V gene: TRBV4-3
J gene: TRBJ1-6
CDR3 protein: CASSQEEGVSSPLHF
CDR3 DNA: TGCGCCAGCAGCCAAGAAGAGGGGGTCAGTTCACCCCTCCACTTT

D gene: TRBD2
clone size: NA
V gene: TRBV7-2
J gene: TRBJ2-5
CDR3 protein: CASSFQRGTQETQYF
CDR3 DNA: TGTGCCAGCAGCTTCCAGCGGGGGACCCAAGAGACCCAGTACTTC

D gene: NA
clone size: few
V gene: TRBV4-2
J gene: TRBJ2-3
CDR3 protein: CASSQEGTVTDTQYF
CDR3 DNA: TGTGCCAGCAGCCAAGAGGGGACTGTCACAGATACGCAGTATTTT

D gene: TRBD1
clone size: few
V gene: TRBV5-1
J gene: TRBJ2-7
CDR3 protein: CASSLESSGTAYEQYF
CDR3 DNA: TGCGCCAGCAGCTTGGAGTCGTCCGGGACAGCCTACGAGCAGTACTTC

D gene: NA
clone size: few
V gene: TRBV7-2
J gene: TRBJ2-1
CDR3 protein: CASSFQSSGHNEQFF
CDR3 DNA: TGTGCCAGCAGCTTCCAGTCCAGCGGCCACAATGAGCAGTTCTTC

D gene: NA
clone size: NA
V gene: TRBV7-8
J gene: TRBJ1-6
CDR3 protein: CASSLVPKGRTYNSPLHF
CDR3 DNA: TGTGCCAGCAGCTTAGTCCCCAAAGGGAGGACCTATAATTCACCCCTCCACTTT

D gene: NA
clone size: NA
V gene: TRBV4-3
J gene: TRBJ2-7
CDR3 protein: CASSQDLSVWDYEQYF
CDR3 DNA: TGCGCCAGCAGCCAAGATTTATCGGTTTGGGATTACGAGCAGTACTTC

D gene: NA
clone size: few
V gene: TRBV12-3/TRBV12-4
J gene: TRBJ1-2
CDR3 protein: CASTPIGGYTF
CDR3 DNA: TGTGCCAGCACTCCGATAGGAGGCTACACCTTC

D gene: NA
clone size: few
V gene: TRBV11-2
J gene: TRBJ2-5
CDR3 protein: CASSLWRGETQYF
CDR3 DNA: TGTGCCAGCAGCTTATGGCGCGGCGAGACCCAGTACTTC

D gene: NA
clone size: NA
V gene: TRBV27
J gene: TRBJ1-2
CDR3 protein: CASSFGQSYGYTF
CDR3 DNA: TGTGCCAGCAGTTTTGGACAGAGCTATGGCTACACCTTC

D gene: NA
clone size: few
V gene: TRBV6-5
J gene: TRBJ1-2
CDR3 protein: CASSYSSAFQGGYTF
CDR3 DNA: TGTGCCAGCAGTTACTCGTCGGCTTTTCAGGGGGGCTACACCTTC

D gene: NA
clone size: few
V gene: TRBV29-1
J gene: TRBJ2-4
CDR3 protein: CSVGLTGNIQYF
CDR3 DNA: TGCAGCGTTGGATTAACTGGAAACATTCAGTACTTC

D gene: NA
clone size: NA
V gene: TRBV6-5
J gene: TRBJ1-2
CDR3 protein: CASSYSQNLLYGYTF
CDR3 DNA: TGTGCCAGCAGTTACAGCCAGAACCTTCTGTATGGCTACACCTTC

D gene: NA
clone size: few
V gene: TRBV4-2
J gene: TRBJ1-5
CDR3 protein: CASSQSGAEQPQHF
CDR3 DNA: TGTGCCAGCAGCCAAAGCGGGGCGGAGCAGCCCCAGCATTTT

D gene: NA
clone size: few
V gene: TRBV3-1
J gene: TRBJ1-2
CDR3 protein: CASSLQDNYGYTF
CDR3 DNA: TGTGCCAGCAGTCTACAGGATAACTATGGCTACACCTTC

D gene: TRBD2
clone size: many
V gene: TRBV14
J gene: TRBJ2-2
CDR3 protein: CASSQGPRGRLTGELFF
CDR3 DNA: TGTGCCAGCAGCCAAGGCCCGCGGGGGAGGCTCACCGGGGAGCTGTTTTTT

D gene: TRBD1
clone size: NA
V gene: TRBV4-1
J gene: TRBJ2-3
CDR3 protein: CASSQKTGWEYSTDTQYF
CDR3 DNA: TGCGCCAGCAGCCAAAAGACAGGGTGGGAGTATAGCACAGATACGCAGTATTTT

D gene: NA
clone size: few
V gene: TRBV4-3
J gene: TRBJ2-3
CDR3 protein: CASSQAHGGDTLADTQYF
CDR3 DNA: TGCGCCAGCAGCCAAGCTCATGGAGGGGACACGCTCGCAGATACGCAGTATTTT

D gene: TRBD1
clone size: few
V gene: TRBV12-3/TRBV12-4
J gene: TRBJ2-7
CDR3 protein: CASSPALGDSEQYF
CDR3 DNA: TGTGCCAGCAGTCCCGCCTTAGGGGACAGCGAGCAGTACTTC

D gene: TRBD1
clone size: NA
V gene: TRBV18
J gene: TRBJ1-1
CDR3 protein: CASSPGTGATSEAFF
CDR3 DNA: TGTGCCAGCTCACCAGGAACAGGGGCCACATCTGAAGCTTTCTTT

D gene: NA
clone size: NA
V gene: TRBV5-6
J gene: TRBJ1-5
CDR3 protein: CASSLGGPTSNQPQHF
CDR3 DNA: TGTGCCAGCAGCTTGGGTGGACCTACTAGCAATCAGCCCCAGCATTTT

D gene: NA
clone size: many
V gene: TRBV7-2
J gene: TRBJ2-3
CDR3 protein: CASRFSTDTQYF
CDR3 DNA: TGTGCCAGCAGGTTTTCCACAGATACGCAGTATTTT

D gene: NA
clone size: few
V gene: TRBV30
J gene: TRBJ2-5
CDR3 protein: CAWSRPGAGTQYF
CDR3 DNA: TGTGCCTGGAGTAGGCCAGGGGCTGGGACCCAGTACTTC

D gene: NA
clone size: few
V gene: TRBV20-1
J gene: TRBJ1-4
CDR3 protein: CSLTGYDEKLFF
CDR3 DNA: TGCAGTCTGACTGGGTACGATGAAAAACTGTTTTTT

D gene: NA
clone size: many
V gene: TRBV12-3/TRBV12-4
J gene: TRBJ1-6
CDR3 protein: CASRRSSYNSPLHF
CDR3 DNA: TGTGCCAGCAGACGGTCATCCTATAATTCACCCCTCCACTTT

D gene: TRBD2
clone size: NA
V gene: TRBV20-1
J gene: TRBJ2-3
CDR3 protein: CSASRLAGRTDTQYF
CDR3 DNA: TGCAGTGCTAGTCGCCTAGCGGGGCGCACAGATACGCAGTATTTT

D gene: TRBD2
clone size: NA
V gene: TRBV20-1
J gene: TRBJ2-7
CDR3 protein: CSAGISGGGREQYF
CDR3 DNA: TGCAGTGCTGGGATTAGCGGGGGGGGTCGGGAGCAGTACTTC

D gene: NA
clone size: NA
V gene: TRBV10-3
J gene: TRBJ2-2
CDR3 protein: CAISESQRELFF
CDR3 DNA: TGTGCCATCAGTGAGTCCCAGAGGGAGCTGTTTTTT

D gene: NA
clone size: NA
V gene: TRBV4-3
J gene: TRBJ1-4
CDR3 protein: CASSHQGRGIEKLFF
CDR3 DNA: TGCGCCAGCAGCCATCAAGGCAGGGGAATAGAAAAACTGTTTTTT

D gene: NA
clone size: NA
V gene: TRBV4-1
J gene: TRBJ2-1
CDR3 protein: CASSQDPRGGENEQFF
CDR3 DNA: TGCGCCAGCAGCCAAGATCCTCGGGGCGGTGAAAATGAGCAGTTCTTC

D gene: NA
clone size: few
V gene: TRBV7-8
J gene: TRBJ2-3
CDR3 protein: CASRQNRDVTDTQYF
CDR3 DNA: TGTGCCAGCAGGCAAAACAGGGATGTGACAGATACGCAGTATTTT

D gene: NA
clone size: NA
V gene: TRBV4-3
J gene: TRBJ2-6
CDR3 protein: CASSRRGSGANVLTF
CDR3 DNA: TGCGCCAGCAGCCGCAGAGGCTCTGGGGCCAACGTCCTGACTTTC

D gene: NA
clone size: few
V gene: TRBV10-3
J gene: TRBJ1-4
CDR3 protein: CAISESGQLNEKLFF
CDR3 DNA: TGTGCCATCAGTGAGTCGGGGCAGCTTAATGAAAAACTGTTTTTT

D gene: NA
clone size: few
V gene: TRBV10-3
J gene: TRBJ1-1
CDR3 protein: CAISEDREAFF
CDR3 DNA: TGTGCCATCAGTGAGGACAGGGAAGCTTTCTTT

D gene: TRBD2
clone size: many
V gene: TRBV5-1
J gene: TRBJ2-5
CDR3 protein: CASSSGTSGVETQYF
CDR3 DNA: TGTGCCAGCTCTAGTGGGACTAGCGGGGTGGAGACCCAGTACTTC

D gene: TRBD2
clone size: NA
V gene: TRBV4-1
J gene: TRBJ2-7
CDR3 protein: CASSQEPGLAGGEQYF
CDR3 DNA: TGCGCCAGCAGCCAAGAGCCGGGACTAGCGGGGGGTGAGCAGTACTTC

D gene: NA
clone size: few
V gene: TRBV5-6
J gene: TRBJ1-5
CDR3 protein: CASSWSKGGGGQPQHF
CDR3 DNA: TGTGCCAGCAGCTGGTCTAAAGGGGGTGGAGGTCAGCCCCAGCATTTT

D gene: NA
clone size: NA
V gene: TRBV12-3/TRBV12-4
J gene: TRBJ2-3
CDR3 protein: CAIGGGGTDTQYF
CDR3 DNA: TGTGCCATAGGTGGGGGCGGCACAGATACGCAGTATTTT